The present T cell receptor (beta chain) was sequenced within a study of blood T cell repertoires in COVID-19. The CDR3 loop spans 15 amino acids. In germline, CDR1 is SGHTS, CDR2 YDEGEE. V gave up 1 base and J gave up 4 bases, with 12 bases separating them. The participants were between roughly 18 and 90 years old and came from about two dozen US areas. In Cohort 3, a recovered donor had either two negative PCRs, clearance, or symptom resolution. TCRdb keeps only in-frame clones here, not all; method: immunoSEQ multiplex PCR. The table has fewer than 500,000 clones, around 90% seen once; the top ten hold approximately 0.7%.

This TCR derives from a woman aged 18-29 years who had recovered from COVID-19. The chain combines TRBV5-8 with TRBJ2-1; TRBD2 might be the D (6 bases). The specimen sequenced was PBMCs or T cells enriched from blood (not recorded which). CDR3 DNA sequence: TGTGCCAGCAGCTTGTTTGGGGGGACTTACAATGAGCAGTTCTTC. Its translation: CASSLFGGTYNEQFF.